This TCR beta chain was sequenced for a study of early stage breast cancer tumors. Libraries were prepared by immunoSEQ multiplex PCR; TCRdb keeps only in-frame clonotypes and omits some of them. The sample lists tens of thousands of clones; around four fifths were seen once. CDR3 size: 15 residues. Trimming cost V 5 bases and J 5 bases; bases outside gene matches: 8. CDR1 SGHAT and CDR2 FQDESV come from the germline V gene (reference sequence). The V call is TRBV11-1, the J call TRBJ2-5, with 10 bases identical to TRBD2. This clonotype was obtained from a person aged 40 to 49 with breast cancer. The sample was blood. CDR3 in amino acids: CASSRTSGQGETQYF. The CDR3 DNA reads TGTGCCAGCAGCCGGACTAGCGGTCAGGGGGAGACCCAGTACTTC.